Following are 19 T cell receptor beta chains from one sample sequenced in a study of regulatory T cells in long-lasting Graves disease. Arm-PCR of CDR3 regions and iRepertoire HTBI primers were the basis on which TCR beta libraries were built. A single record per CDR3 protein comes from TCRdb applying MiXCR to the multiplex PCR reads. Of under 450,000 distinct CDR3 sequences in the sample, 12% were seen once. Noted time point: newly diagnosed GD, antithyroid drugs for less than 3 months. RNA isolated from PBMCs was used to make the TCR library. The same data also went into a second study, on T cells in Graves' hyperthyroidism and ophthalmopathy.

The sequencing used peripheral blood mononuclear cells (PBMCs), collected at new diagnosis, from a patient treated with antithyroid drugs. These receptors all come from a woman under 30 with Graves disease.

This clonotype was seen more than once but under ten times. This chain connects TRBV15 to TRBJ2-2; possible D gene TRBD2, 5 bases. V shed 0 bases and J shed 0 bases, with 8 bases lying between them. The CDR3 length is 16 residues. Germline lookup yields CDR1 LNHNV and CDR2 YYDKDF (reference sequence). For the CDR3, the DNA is TGTGCCACCAGCAGAGAGATTAGCGCGAACACCGGGGAGCTGTTTTTT. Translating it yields CATSREISANTGELFF.

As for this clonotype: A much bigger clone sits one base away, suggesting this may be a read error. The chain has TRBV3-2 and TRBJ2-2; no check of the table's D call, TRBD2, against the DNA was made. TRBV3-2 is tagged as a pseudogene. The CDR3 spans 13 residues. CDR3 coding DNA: TGTGCCAGCAGCCAGTCGGCCCCCGGGGAGCTGTTGTTT. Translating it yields CASSQSAPGELLF.

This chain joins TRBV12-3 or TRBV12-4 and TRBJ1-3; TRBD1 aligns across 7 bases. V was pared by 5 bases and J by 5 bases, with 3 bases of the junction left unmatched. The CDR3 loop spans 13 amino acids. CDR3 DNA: TGTGCCAGCAGTGTACAGGGGAGAAACACCATATATTTT. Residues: CASSVQGRNTIYF.

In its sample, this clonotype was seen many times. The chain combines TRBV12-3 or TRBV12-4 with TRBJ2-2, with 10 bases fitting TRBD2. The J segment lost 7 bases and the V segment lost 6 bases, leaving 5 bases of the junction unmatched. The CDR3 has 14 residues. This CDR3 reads CASRVTSGYGELFF. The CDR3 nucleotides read TGTGCCAGCAGGGTGACTAGCGGGTACGGGGAGCTGTTTTTT.

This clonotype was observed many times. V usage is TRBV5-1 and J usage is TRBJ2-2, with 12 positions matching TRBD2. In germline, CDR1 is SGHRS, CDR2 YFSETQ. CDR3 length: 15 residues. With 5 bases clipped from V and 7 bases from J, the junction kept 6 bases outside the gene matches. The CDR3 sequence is CASSLLAGGVGELFF. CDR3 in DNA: TGCGCCAGCAGTTTACTAGCGGGGGGCGTCGGGGAGCTGTTTTTT.

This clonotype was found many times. Here the CDR3 reads CASSFQTRVQFF. Written as DNA, the CDR3 is TGTGCCAGCAGTTTCCAGACTCGGGTGCAGTTCTTC. The chain recombines TRBV28 with TRBJ2-1; D remains ambiguous. The CDR3 covers 12 residues. The V and J ends lost 3 bases and 12 bases respectively, with 12 bases between them. Per germline, CDR1 MDHEN and CDR2 SYDVKM. Based on the CDR3 plus reference TRBV28 and TRBJ2-1, the full variable domain is DVKVTQSSRYLVKRTGEKVFLECVQDMDHENMFWYRQDPGLGLRLIYFSYDVKMKEKGDIPEGYSVSREKKERFSLILESASTNQTSMYLCASSFQTRVQFFGPGTRLTVL.

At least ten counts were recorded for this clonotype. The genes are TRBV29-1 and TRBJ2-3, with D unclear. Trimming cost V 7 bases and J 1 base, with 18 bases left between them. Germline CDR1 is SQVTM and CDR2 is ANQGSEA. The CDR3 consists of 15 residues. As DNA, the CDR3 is TGCAGCGGTAAAGTATCGGCTAAGGGCACAGATACGCAGTATTTT. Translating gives CSGKVSAKGTDTQYF.

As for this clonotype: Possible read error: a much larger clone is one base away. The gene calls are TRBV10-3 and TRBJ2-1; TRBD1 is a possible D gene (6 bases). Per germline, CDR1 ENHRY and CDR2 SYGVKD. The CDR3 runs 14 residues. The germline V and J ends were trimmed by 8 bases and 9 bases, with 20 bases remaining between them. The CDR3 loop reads CAISRGNSRTEQFF. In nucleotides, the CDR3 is TGTGCCATCTCTAGGGGGAACAGTCGGACTGAGCAGTTCTTC.

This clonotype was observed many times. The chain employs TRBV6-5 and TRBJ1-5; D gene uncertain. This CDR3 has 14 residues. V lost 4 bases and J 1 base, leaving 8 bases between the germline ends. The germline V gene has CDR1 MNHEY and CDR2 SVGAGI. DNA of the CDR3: TGTGCCAGCAGTTTGGTTCTCAGCAATCAGCCCCAGCATTTT. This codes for CASSLVLSNQPQHF.

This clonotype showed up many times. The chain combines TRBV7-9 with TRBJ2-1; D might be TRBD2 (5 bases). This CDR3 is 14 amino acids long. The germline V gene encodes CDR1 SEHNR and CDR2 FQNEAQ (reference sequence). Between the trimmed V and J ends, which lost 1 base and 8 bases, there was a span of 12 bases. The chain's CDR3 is CASSLGGAQYEQFF. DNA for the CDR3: TGTGCCAGCAGCTTAGGGGGAGCGCAATATGAGCAGTTCTTC. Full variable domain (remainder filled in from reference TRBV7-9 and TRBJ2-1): DTGVSQNPRHKITKRGQNVTFRCDPISEHNRLYWYRQTLGQGPEFLTYFQNEAQLEKSRLLSDRFSAERPKGSFSTLEIQRTEQGDSAMYLCASSLGGAQYEQFFGPGTRLTVL.

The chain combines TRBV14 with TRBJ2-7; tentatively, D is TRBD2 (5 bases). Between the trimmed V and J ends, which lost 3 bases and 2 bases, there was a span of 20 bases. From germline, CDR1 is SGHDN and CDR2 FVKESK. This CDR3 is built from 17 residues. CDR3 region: CASSQMFDKMGAYEQYF. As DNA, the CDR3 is TGTGCCAGCAGCCAGATGTTCGACAAGATGGGAGCCTACGAGCAGTACTTC.

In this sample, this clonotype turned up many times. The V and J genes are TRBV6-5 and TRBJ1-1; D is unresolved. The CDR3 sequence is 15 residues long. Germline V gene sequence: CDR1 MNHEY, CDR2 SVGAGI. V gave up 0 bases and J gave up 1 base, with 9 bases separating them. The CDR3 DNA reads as TGTGCCAGCAGTTACTCCCTATGGGGGAACACTGAAGCTTTCTTT. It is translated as CASSYSLWGNTEAFF.

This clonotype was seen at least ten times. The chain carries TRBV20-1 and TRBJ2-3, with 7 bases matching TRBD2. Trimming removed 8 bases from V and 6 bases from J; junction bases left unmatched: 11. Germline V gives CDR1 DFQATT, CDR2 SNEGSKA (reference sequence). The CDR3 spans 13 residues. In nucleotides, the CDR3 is TGCAGTCTCAGGTCGGGGGGTGGGGATACGCAGTATTTT. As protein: CSLRSGGGDTQYF.

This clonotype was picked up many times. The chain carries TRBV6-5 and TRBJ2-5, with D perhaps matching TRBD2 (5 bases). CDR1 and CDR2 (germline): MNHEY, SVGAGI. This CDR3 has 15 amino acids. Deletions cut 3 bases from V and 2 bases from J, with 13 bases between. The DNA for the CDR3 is TGTGCCAGCAGTTATGGCCCCGGGGAACAAGAGACCCAGTACTTC. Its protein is CASSYGPGEQETQYF.

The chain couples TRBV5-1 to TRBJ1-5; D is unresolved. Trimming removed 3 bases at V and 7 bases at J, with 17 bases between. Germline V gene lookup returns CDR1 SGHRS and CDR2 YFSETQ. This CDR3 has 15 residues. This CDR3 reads CASSSDGEFGQPQHF. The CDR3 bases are TGCGCCAGCAGCTCTGACGGTGAATTTGGACAGCCCCAGCATTTT.

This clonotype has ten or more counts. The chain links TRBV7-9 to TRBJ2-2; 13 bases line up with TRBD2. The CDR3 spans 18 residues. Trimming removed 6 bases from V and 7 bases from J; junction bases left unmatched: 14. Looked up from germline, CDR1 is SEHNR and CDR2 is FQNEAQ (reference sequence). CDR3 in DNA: TGTGCCAGCAGACGAGCGACAACTAGCGGGGGGGCCGACGGGGAGCTGTTTTTT. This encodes CASRRATTSGGADGELFF.

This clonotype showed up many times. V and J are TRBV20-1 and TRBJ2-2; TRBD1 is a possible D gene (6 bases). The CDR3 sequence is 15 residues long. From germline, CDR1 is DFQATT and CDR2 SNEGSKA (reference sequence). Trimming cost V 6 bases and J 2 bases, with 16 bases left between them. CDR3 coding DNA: TGCAGTGCCACGCCAGGGGTGGCTAACACCGGGGAGCTGTTTTTT. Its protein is CSATPGVANTGELFF.

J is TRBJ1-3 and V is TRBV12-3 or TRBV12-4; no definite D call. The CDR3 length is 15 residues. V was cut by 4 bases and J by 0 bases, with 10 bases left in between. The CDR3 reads CASSSDGYSGNTIYF. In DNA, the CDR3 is TGTGCCAGCAGTTCGGACGGATACTCTGGAAACACCATATATTTT.

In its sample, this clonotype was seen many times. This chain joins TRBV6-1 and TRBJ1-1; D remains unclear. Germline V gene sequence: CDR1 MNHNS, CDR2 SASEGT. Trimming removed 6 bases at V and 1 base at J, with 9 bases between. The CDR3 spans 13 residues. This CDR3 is CASSPTRNTEAFF. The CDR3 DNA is TGTGCCAGCAGCCCAACTCGGAACACTGAAGCTTTCTTT.